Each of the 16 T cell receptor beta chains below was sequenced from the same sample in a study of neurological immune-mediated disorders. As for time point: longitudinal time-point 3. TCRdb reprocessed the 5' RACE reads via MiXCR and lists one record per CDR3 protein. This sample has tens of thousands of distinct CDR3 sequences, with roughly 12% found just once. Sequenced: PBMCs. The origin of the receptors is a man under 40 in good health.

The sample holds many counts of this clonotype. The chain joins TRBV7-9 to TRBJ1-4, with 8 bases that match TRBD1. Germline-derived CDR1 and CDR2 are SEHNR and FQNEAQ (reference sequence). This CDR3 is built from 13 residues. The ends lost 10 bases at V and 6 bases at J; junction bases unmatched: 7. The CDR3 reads CAIQGASDEKLFF. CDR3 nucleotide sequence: TGTGCCATTCAGGGGGCGTCTGATGAAAAACTGTTTTTT.

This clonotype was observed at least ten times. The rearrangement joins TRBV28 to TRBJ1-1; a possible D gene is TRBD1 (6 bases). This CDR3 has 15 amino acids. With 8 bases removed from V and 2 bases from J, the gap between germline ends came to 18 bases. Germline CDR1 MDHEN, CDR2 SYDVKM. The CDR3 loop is CASRTLGRGNTEAFF. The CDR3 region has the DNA TGTGCCAGCCGTACCTTGGGCAGGGGTAACACTGAAGCTTTCTTT.

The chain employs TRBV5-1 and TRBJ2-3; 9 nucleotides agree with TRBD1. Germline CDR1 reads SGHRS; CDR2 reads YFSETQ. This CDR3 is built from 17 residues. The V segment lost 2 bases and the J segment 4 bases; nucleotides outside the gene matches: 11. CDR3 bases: TGCGCCAGCAGCTTTGATCCGGACAGGGGAGAACCAGATACGCAGTATTTT. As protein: CASSFDPDRGEPDTQYF.

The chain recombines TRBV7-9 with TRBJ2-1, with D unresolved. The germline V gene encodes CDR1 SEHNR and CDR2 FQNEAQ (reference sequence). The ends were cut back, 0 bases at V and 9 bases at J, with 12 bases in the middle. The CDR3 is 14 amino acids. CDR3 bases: TGTGCCAGCAGCTTAGCGATTGGCAGAACTGAGCAGTTCTTC. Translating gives CASSLAIGRTEQFF.

The CDR3 is CSAWTGGYEQYF. The CDR3 DNA reads as TGCAGCGCCTGGACAGGGGGCTACGAGCAGTACTTC. The chain links TRBV29-1 to TRBJ2-7; 10 bases are shared with TRBD1. The junction had 3 bases not matched to a gene; V was cut back by 7 bases and J by 3 bases. Germline CDR1 and CDR2: SQVTM and ANQGSEA. The CDR3 runs to 12 residues.

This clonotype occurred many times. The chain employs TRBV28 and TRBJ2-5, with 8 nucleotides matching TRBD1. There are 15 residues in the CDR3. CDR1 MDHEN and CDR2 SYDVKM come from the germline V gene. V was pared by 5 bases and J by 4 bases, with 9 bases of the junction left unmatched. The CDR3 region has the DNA TGTGCCAGCAGTCCCCACGGACAGGGTGGAGAGACCCAGTACTTC. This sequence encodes CASSPHGQGGETQYF.

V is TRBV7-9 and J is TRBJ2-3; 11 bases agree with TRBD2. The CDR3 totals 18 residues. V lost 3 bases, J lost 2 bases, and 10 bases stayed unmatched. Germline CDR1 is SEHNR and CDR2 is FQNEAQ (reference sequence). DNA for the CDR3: TGTGCCAGCAGCTTTATCCTAGCGGGAGGACCTCTCACAGATACGCAGTATTTT. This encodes CASSFILAGGPLTDTQYF. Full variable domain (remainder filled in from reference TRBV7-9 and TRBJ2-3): DTGVSQNPRHKITKRGQNVTFRCDPISEHNRLYWYRQTLGQGPEFLTYFQNEAQLEKSRLLSDRFSAERPKGSFSTLEIQRTEQGDSAMYLCASSFILAGGPLTDTQYFGPGTRLTVL.

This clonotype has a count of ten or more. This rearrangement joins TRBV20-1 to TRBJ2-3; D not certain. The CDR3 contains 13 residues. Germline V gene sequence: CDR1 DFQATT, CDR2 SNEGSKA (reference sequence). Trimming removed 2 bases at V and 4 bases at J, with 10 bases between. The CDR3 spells CSARKTSADTQYF. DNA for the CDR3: TGCAGTGCTAGAAAGACCTCGGCAGATACGCAGTATTTT.

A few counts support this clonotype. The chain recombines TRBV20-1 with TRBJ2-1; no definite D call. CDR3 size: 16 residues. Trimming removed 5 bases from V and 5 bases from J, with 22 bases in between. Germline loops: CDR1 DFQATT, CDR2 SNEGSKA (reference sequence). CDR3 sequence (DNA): TGCAGTGCTCCCGGCCGCCGCCTAAACCTGCACAATGAGCAGTTCTTC. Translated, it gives CSAPGRRLNLHNEQFF.

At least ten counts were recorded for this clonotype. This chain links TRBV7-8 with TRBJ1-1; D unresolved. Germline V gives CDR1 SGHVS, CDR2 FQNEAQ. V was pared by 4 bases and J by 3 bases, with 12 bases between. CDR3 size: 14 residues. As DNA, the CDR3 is TGTGCCAGCAGCTCCAAGTACGGGGACACTGAAGCTTTCTTT. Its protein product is CASSSKYGDTEAFF.

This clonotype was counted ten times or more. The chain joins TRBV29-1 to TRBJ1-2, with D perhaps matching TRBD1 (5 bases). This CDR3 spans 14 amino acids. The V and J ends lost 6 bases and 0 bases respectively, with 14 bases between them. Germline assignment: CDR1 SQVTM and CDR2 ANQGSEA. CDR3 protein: CSVGAELSNYGYTF. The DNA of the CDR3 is TGCAGCGTCGGGGCAGAGCTTTCTAACTATGGCTACACCTTC.

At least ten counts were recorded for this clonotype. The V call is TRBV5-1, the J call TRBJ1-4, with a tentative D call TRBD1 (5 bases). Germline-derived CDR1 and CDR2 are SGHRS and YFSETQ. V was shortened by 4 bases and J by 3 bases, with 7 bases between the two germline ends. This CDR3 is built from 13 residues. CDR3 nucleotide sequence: TGCGCCAGCAGCCAGACAGCTAATGAAAAACTGTTTTTT. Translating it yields CASSQTANEKLFF.

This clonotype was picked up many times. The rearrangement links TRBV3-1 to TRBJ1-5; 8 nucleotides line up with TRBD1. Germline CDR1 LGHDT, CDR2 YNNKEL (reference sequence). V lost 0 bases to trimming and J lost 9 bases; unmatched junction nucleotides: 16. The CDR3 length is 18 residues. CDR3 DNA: TGTGCCAGCAGCCAAGATTCAGGGGGCTCATCCCTCGTAGGGCCCCAGCATTTT. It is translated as CASSQDSGGSSLVGPQHF.

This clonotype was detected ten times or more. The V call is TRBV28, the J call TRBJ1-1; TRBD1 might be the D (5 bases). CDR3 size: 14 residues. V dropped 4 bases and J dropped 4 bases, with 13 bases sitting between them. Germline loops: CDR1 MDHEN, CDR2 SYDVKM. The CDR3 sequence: CASSYGGLRTEAFF. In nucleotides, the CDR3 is TGTGCCAGCAGTTATGGGGGGTTGCGCACTGAAGCTTTCTTT.

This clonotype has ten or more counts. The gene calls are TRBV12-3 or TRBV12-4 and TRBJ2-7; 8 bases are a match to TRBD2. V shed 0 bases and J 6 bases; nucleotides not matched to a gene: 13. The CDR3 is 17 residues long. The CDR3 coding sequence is TGTGCCAGCAGTTTAGCCGTCCTGGGACTAGGGTCCCTCGAGCAGTACTTC. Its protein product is CASSLAVLGLGSLEQYF.

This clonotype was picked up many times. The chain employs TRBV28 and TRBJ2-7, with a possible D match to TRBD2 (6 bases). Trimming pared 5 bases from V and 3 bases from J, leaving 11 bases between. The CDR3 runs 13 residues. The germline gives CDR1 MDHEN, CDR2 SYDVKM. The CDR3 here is CASSGDLRYEQYF. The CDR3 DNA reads TGTGCCAGCAGTGGGGACTTGCGCTACGAGCAGTACTTC.